These 31 T cell receptor beta chains came from one sample sequenced in a study of type 1 and type 2 diabetes patients. Amplification started from genomic DNA. The TCR beta CDR3 region was amplified using 30 forward and 13 reverse primers. From the multiplex PCR reads, TCRdb called clonotypes with MiXCR, one entry per CDR3 protein. Of some 250,000 distinct CDR3 sequences in the sample, roughly 50% were seen once. Sample: peripheral blood mononuclear cells (PBMCs). The receptors were sampled from a man younger than 30 with type 2 diabetes.

V usage is TRBV2 and J usage is TRBJ1-3, with unresolved D. V lost 5 bases and J lost 4, with 12 bases in between. This CDR3 is built from 14 residues. Per the germline V gene, CDR1 is SNHLY and CDR2 is FYNNEI. The CDR3 is CASSYSSRGNTIYF. CDR3 nucleotides: TGTGCCAGCAGTTACTCCTCCAGGGGAAACACCATATATTTT. The variable domain in full, completed from reference TRBV2 and TRBJ1-3, reads EPEVTQTPSHQVTQMGQEVILRCVPISNHLYFYWYRQILGQKVEFLVSFYNNEISEKSEIFDDQFSVERPDGSNFTLKIRSTKLEDSAMYFCASSYSSRGNTIYFGEGSWLTVV.

This clonotype occurred many times. The V and J genes are TRBV11-2 and TRBJ1-6; TRBD1 agrees at 7 bases. V trimming: 1 base; J trimming: 8 bases; junction bases outside the gene matches: 2. Germline assignment: CDR1 SGHAT and CDR2 FQNNGV. CDR3 size: 14 residues. The CDR3 DNA follows: TGTGCCAGCAGCTTAGGGGACAGTCATTCACCCCTCCACTTT. Its translation is CASSLGDSHSPLHF. Combining the CDR3 with reference TRBV11-2 and TRBJ1-6 gives the whole variable domain EAGVAQSPRYKIIEKRQSVAFWCNPISGHATLYWYQQILGQGPKLLIQFQNNGVVDDSQLPKDRFSAERLKGVDSTLKIQPAKLEDSAVYLCASSLGDSHSPLHFGNGTRLTVT.

This chain links TRBV2 with TRBJ1-2; 10 bases map to TRBD1. This CDR3 is 12 amino acids long. Trimming at V came to 8 bases and at J to 8 bases, leaving 5 bases not matched to a gene. Germline-derived CDR1 and CDR2 are SNHLY and FYNNEI. The CDR3: CASGVGQGGYTF. The CDR3 DNA reads TGTGCCAGCGGAGTGGGACAGGGGGGCTACACCTTC.

This clonotype has a handful of counts. V and J are TRBV7-8 and TRBJ1-1; no clear D gene. CDR1 and CDR2 from the germline V gene are SGHVS and FQNEAQ. Trimming shortened V by 1 base and J by 8 bases, and 11 bases separated the two germline ends. This CDR3 contains 13 residues. This CDR3 reads CASSLDGWSEAFF. The CDR3 region has the DNA TGTGCCAGCAGCTTAGATGGATGGTCAGAAGCTTTCTTT.

The rearrangement joins TRBV14 to TRBJ1-1, with D possibly being TRBD1 (5 bases). Trimming took off 4 bases at V and 3 bases at J, with 18 bases between the two ends. The germline V gene encodes CDR1 SGHDN and CDR2 FVKESK. The CDR3 totals 16 residues. In DNA form, the CDR3 reads TGTGCCAGCAGCCCCCAGGGAGGGATGATGGACACTGAAGCTTTCTTT. This encodes CASSPQGGMMDTEAFF.

This clonotype was seen a handful of times. The rearrangement joins TRBV7-8 to TRBJ2-7; D may be TRBD1 or TRBD2 (5 bases each). There are 16 residues in the CDR3. V was shortened by 4 bases and J by 2 bases, with 18 bases between the two germline ends. CDR1 and CDR2 from the germline V gene are SGHVS and FQNEAQ. For the CDR3, the DNA is TGTGCCAGCAGCTCCTTTACCGGGACCAAAGCCTACGAGCAGTACTTC. It is translated as CASSSFTGTKAYEQYF.

This clonotype was counted between two and nine times. J is TRBJ1-6 and V is TRBV15; D is unresolved. The germline gives CDR1 LNHNV, CDR2 YYDKDF (reference sequence). Deletions cut 10 bases from V and 6 bases from J, with 13 bases between. The CDR3 totals 13 residues. CDR3 amino acids: CARGLSVNSPLHF. The CDR3 coding sequence is TGTGCCAGGGGTCTTTCGGTTAATTCACCCCTCCACTTT.

V is TRBV5-1 and J is TRBJ1-1; tentatively, D is TRBD1 (6 bases). The V end was cut by 2 bases, the J end by 7 bases, with 12 bases between. This CDR3 region has 13 residues. Germline CDR1 and CDR2: SGHRS and YFSETQ. As DNA, the CDR3 is TGCGCCAGCAGCTTAGGGGGGGTTAATGAAGCTTTCTTT. It is translated as CASSLGGVNEAFF.

Turning to this clonotype: Just one base apart from a much larger clone, this may be a read error. The chain joins TRBV25-1 to TRBJ2-7; D is unresolved. The CDR3 sequence is 13 residues long. Germline CDR1 MGHDK, CDR2 SYGVNS. DNA for the CDR3: TGTGCCAGCAGTGAACCGGAACCTTACGAGCGGTACTTC. This translates into CASSEPEPYERYF.

This clonotype has only a few counts. The chain combines TRBV2 with TRBJ1-4; D call uncertain. The CDR3 spans 14 residues. Germline loops: CDR1 SNHLY, CDR2 FYNNEI. V lost 4 bases to trimming and J lost 8 bases, with 14 bases between them. CDR3 residues: CASSVGISREKLFF. The CDR3 bases are TGTGCCAGCAGTGTGGGGATATCAAGGGAAAAACTGTTTTTT.

The chain has TRBV7-8 and TRBJ2-1, with TRBD1 as a possible D gene (5 bases). This CDR3 is built from 15 residues. V gave up 7 bases and J gave up 4 bases, with 17 bases separating them. Germline V lookup: CDR1 SGHVS, CDR2 FQNEAQ. The DNA for the CDR3 is TGTGCCAGCAAGAACGGCAGGGCCACGTACAATGAGCAGTTCTTC. Translation gives CASKNGRATYNEQFF.

The sample holds one count of this clonotype. The J gene is TRBJ2-1, the V gene TRBV12-3 or TRBV12-4; either TRBD1 or TRBD2 may fit D (5 bases each). The CDR3 has 14 residues. V lost 5 bases and J lost 5, with 13 bases in between. The CDR3 loop reads CASSKGTENNEQFF. The CDR3, as DNA: TGTGCCAGCAGTAAAGGGACGGAAAACAATGAGCAGTTCTTC.

V usage is TRBV10-2 and J usage is TRBJ2-5; D is uncertain. V shed 4 bases and J shed 1 base, with 7 bases lying between them. The CDR3 sequence is 13 residues long. Looked up from germline, CDR1 is WSHSY and CDR2 is SAAADI. The CDR3 is CASSGTTQETQYF. In nucleotides, the CDR3 is TGCGCCAGCAGTGGAACAACCCAAGAGACCCAGTACTTC.

The CDR3 nucleotides are TGTGCCAGCAGTTTAGCGGGTAGGAATGAAAAACTGTTTTTT. Protein sequence: CASSLAGRNEKLFF. The chain has TRBV12-3 or TRBV12-4 and TRBJ1-4; unclear D gene. Trimming shortened V by 0 bases and J by 5 bases, and 7 bases separated the two germline ends. The CDR3 extends over 14 amino acids.

The V gene is TRBV11-2, the J gene TRBJ1-2, with 7 bases that match TRBD1. J was trimmed by 5 bases and V by 2 bases; bases with no gene match: 8. From germline, CDR1 is SGHAT and CDR2 FQNNGV. The CDR3 consists of 15 residues. The CDR3 DNA sequence: TGTGCCAGCAGCTTAAGAGGCGGACAGGAATATGGCTACACCTTC. Its translation: CASSLRGGQEYGYTF.

The J gene is TRBJ1-6, the V gene TRBV28; D ambiguous. The length of the CDR3 is 14 residues. Deletions cut 3 bases from V and 2 bases from J, with 5 bases between. Germline V gene lookup returns CDR1 MDHEN and CDR2 SYDVKM. This CDR3 reads CASSLLTYNSPLHF. In nucleotides, the CDR3 is TGTGCCAGCAGTTTGCTAACCTATAATTCACCCCTCCACTTT.

The chain uses TRBV19 and TRBJ2-1; the D is unclear. Trimming left V 5 bases short and J 3 bases short, with 8 bases between. The CDR3 sequence is 13 residues long. Germline assignment: CDR1 LNHDA and CDR2 SQIVND (reference sequence). The CDR3 spells CASSPIFYNEQFF. The CDR3 bases are TGTGCCAGTAGTCCCATTTTCTACAATGAGCAGTTCTTC.

CDR3 in DNA: TGCAGTGCTACGACAGAAACCTATGGCTACACCTTC. Translated, it gives CSATTETYGYTF. This chain connects TRBV20-1 to TRBJ1-2; the D gene is possibly TRBD1 (5 bases). V was trimmed by 4 bases and J by 4 bases, leaving 10 bases between them. CDR1 DFQATT and CDR2 SNEGSKA come from the germline V gene (reference sequence). The CDR3 spans 12 residues.

This rearrangement joins TRBV24-1 to TRBJ2-1; the match to TRBD2 covers 12 bases. The V gene's germline CDR1 is KGHDR and CDR2 SFDVKD. This CDR3 is 16 amino acids long. V lost 4 bases and J lost 5; bases outside the gene matches: 5. The CDR3 nucleotides are TGTGCCACCAGTGACCCGACTAGCGGGGGAGACAATGAGCAGTTCTTC. Its protein is CATSDPTSGGDNEQFF.

This clonotype was seen just once. V and J are TRBV15 and TRBJ2-1; maybe TRBD1 (7 bases). Trimming took 0 bases from V and 7 from J, leaving 13 bases between them. The CDR3 contains 15 residues. CDR1 and CDR2 from the germline V gene are LNHNV and YYDKDF (reference sequence). CDR3 bases: TGTGCCACCAGCAGAGATCAGGGGGGCCTTAATGAGCAGTTCTTC. This translates into CATSRDQGGLNEQFF.

The CDR3 DNA reads as TGTGCCAGCAGCCAACCCAATGGTCTGAGTCGATACGAGCAGTACTTC. Translation: CASSQPNGLSRYEQYF. The rearrangement links TRBV5-6 to TRBJ2-7; unclear D gene. The CDR3 covers 16 residues. Germline CDR1 is SGHDT and CDR2 is YYEEEE. V was trimmed by 4 bases and J by 4 bases, leaving 21 bases between them.

The sample holds a few counts of this clonotype. The chain links TRBV28 to TRBJ1-1; TRBD1 might be the D (5 bases). This CDR3 contains 11 residues. CDR1 is MDHEN, CDR2 SYDVKM, per germline. V was pared by 6 bases and J by 5 bases, with 7 bases between. CDR3 region: CASRWGTEAFF. The CDR3 nucleotides read TGTGCCAGCAGGTGGGGGACTGAAGCTTTCTTT.

The V gene is TRBV10-3, the J gene TRBJ2-1; D perhaps matches TRBD2 (7 bases). Trimming pared 6 bases from V and 8 bases from J, leaving 23 bases between. CDR1 and CDR2 from the germline V gene are ENHRY and SYGVKD. There are 16 residues in the CDR3. The CDR3 sequence is CAISQWAGAARDEQFF. The CDR3 nucleotides read TGTGCCATCAGCCAATGGGCGGGGGCAGCTAGGGATGAGCAGTTCTTC.

V is TRBV11-1 and J is TRBJ1-1; D gene uncertain. Germline V gives CDR1 SGHAT, CDR2 FQDESV (reference sequence). The V and J ends lost 1 base and 2 bases respectively, with 8 bases between them. The length of the CDR3 is 14 residues. The CDR3 bases are TGTGCCAGCAGCTTAGGGATAAGTAACACTGAAGCTTTCTTT. Amino acids: CASSLGISNTEAFF.

This chain uses TRBV7-3 with TRBJ1-6; 7 bases are shared with TRBD1. CDR3 length: 14 residues. Per the germline V gene, CDR1 is SGHTA and CDR2 is FQGTGA. V shed 8 bases, J shed 5 bases, and the junction held 6 bases outside the gene matches. This chain's CDR3 is CASQQGPDNSPLHF. For the CDR3, the DNA is TGTGCCAGCCAACAGGGGCCTGATAATTCACCCCTCCACTTT. The full variable domain, rest sourced from reference TRBV7-3 and TRBJ1-6, is GAGVSQTPSNKVTEKGKYVELRCDPISGHTALYWYRQSLGQGPEFLIYFQGTGAADDSGLPNDRFFAVRPEGSVSTLKIQRTERGDSAVYLCASQQGPDNSPLHFGNGTRLTVT.

This chain connects TRBV2 to TRBJ1-4; no definite D call. Germline V CDR1 and CDR2: SNHLY, FYNNEI. V shed 4 bases and J shed 0 bases, with 3 bases lying between them. The CDR3 has 13 residues. CDR3 protein: CASSVATNEKLFF. For the CDR3, the DNA is TGTGCCAGCAGTGTTGCAACTAATGAAAAACTGTTTTTT. The full variable domain, in which reference TRBV2 and TRBJ1-4 provide the parts outside the CDR3, is EPEVTQTPSHQVTQMGQEVILRCVPISNHLYFYWYRQILGQKVEFLVSFYNNEISEKSEIFDDQFSVERPDGSNFTLKIRSTKLEDSAMYFCASSVATNEKLFFGSGTQLSVL.

This clonotype showed up just a few times. This chain connects TRBV19 to TRBJ2-3; no clear D gene. Trimming took 3 bases from V and 5 from J, leaving 9 bases between them. Germline loops: CDR1 LNHDA, CDR2 SQIVND (reference sequence). The CDR3 covers 13 residues. The CDR3 spells CASSIQDLDTQYF. The DNA of the CDR3 is TGTGCCAGTAGTATCCAAGATTTAGATACGCAGTATTTT.

This clonotype was counted between two and nine times. This chain links TRBV2 with TRBJ1-2; no firm D call. CDR1 and CDR2 from the germline V gene are SNHLY and FYNNEI. The CDR3 has 13 amino acids. Trimming removed 7 bases at V and 4 bases at J, with 13 bases between. The CDR3 bases are TGTGCCAGCAAGGCCCCAGGCTCCTATGGCTACACCTTC. Its translation is CASKAPGSYGYTF.

This clonotype was observed a few times. This chain joins TRBV19 and TRBJ2-3; 7 bases are shared with TRBD2. Germline V CDR1 and CDR2: LNHDA, SQIVND (reference sequence). This CDR3 is 16 amino acids long. V was clipped by 8 bases and J by 4 bases; unmatched bases: 15. CDR3 amino acids: CASRRPRLAEADTQYF. The DNA for the CDR3 is TGTGCCAGTCGCCGTCCGAGACTAGCAGAGGCAGATACGCAGTATTTT. Full variable domain (missing parts from reference TRBV19 and TRBJ2-3): DGGITQSPKYLFRKEGQNVTLSCEQNLNHDAMYWYRQDPGQGLRLIYYSQIVNDFQKGDIAEGYSVSREKKESFPLTVTSAQKNPTAFYLCASRRPRLAEADTQYFGPGTRLTVL.

The chain is built from TRBV20-1 and TRBJ2-7; D unclear. Germline V CDR1 and CDR2: DFQATT, SNEGSKA (reference sequence). V lost 0 bases, J lost 2 bases, and 8 bases lay in between. This CDR3 is built from 13 residues. CDR3 in amino acids: CSARDTDTYEQYF. CDR3 bases: TGCAGTGCTAGAGATACCGATACCTACGAGCAGTACTTC.

The genes are TRBV24-1 and TRBJ1-2; D not resolved. The V gene lost 5 bases and the J gene lost 3 bases, with 12 bases spanning the gap. CDR1 and CDR2 from the germline V gene are KGHDR and SFDVKD. The length of the CDR3 is 14 residues. The CDR3 is CATSGRWQDYGYTF. The CDR3 nucleotides are TGTGCCACCAGTGGTCGCTGGCAGGACTATGGCTACACCTTC.